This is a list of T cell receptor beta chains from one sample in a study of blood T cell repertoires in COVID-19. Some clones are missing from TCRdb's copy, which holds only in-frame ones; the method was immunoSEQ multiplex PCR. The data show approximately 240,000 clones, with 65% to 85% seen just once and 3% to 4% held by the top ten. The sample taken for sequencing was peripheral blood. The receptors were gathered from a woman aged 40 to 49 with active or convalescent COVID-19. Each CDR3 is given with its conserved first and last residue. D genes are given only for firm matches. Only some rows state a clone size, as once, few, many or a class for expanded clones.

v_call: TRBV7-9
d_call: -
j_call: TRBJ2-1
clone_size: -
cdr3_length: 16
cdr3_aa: CASSLAAGNWANEQFF
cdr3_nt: TGTGCCAGCAGCTTAGCCGCGGGGAATTGGGCGAATGAGCAGTTCTTC

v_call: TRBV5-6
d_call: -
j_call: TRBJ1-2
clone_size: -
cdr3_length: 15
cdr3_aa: CASSLAVFQGYGYTF
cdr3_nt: TGTGCCAGCAGCTTGGCCGTCTTCCAGGGCTATGGCTACACCTTC

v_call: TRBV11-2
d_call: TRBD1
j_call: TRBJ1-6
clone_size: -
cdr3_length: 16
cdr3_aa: CASSLATGGKRSPLHF
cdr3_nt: TGTGCCAGCAGCTTAGCGACAGGGGGCAAAAGATCACCCCTCCACTTT

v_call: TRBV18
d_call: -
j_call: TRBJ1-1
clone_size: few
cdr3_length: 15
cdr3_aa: CASSPPTGRGTEAFF
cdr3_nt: TGTGCCAGCTCACCACCGACAGGACGAGGCACTGAAGCTTTCTTT

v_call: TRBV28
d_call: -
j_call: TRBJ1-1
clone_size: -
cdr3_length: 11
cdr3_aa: CATEMDSKAFF
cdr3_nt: TGTGCCACCGAAATGGACAGTAAAGCTTTCTTT

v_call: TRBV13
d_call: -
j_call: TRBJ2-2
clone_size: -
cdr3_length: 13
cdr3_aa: CASSPYAPGELFF
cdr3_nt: TGTGCCAGCAGCCCCTACGCACCCGGGGAGCTGTTTTTT

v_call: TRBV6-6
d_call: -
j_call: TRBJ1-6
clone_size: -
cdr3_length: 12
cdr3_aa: CASSSMNSPLHF
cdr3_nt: TGTGCCAGCAGTTCCATGAATTCACCCCTCCACTTT

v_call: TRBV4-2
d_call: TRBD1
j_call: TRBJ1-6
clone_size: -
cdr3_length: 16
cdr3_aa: CASSPVAGQEDSPLHF
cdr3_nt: TGTGCCAGCAGCCCGGTTGCGGGACAGGAGGACTCACCCCTCCACTTT

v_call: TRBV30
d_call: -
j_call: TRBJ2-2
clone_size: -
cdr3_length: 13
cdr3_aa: CACSRPVTGELFF
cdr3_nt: TGTGCCTGCAGCAGGCCCGTCACCGGGGAGCTGTTTTTT

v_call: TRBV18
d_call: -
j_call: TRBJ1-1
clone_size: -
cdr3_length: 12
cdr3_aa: CASSPPQNEAFF
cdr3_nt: TGTGCCAGCTCACCACCCCAGAATGAAGCTTTCTTT